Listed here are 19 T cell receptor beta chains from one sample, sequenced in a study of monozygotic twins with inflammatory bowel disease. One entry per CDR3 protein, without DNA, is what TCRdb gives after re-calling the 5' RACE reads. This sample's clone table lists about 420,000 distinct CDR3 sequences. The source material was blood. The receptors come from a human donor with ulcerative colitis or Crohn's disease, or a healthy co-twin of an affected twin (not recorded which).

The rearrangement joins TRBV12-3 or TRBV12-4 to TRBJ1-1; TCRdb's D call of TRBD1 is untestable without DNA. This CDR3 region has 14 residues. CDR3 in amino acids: CASSFSGVNTEAFF.

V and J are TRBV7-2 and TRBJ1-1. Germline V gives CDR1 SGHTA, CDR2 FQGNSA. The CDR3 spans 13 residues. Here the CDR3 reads CASSLGMESGAFF.

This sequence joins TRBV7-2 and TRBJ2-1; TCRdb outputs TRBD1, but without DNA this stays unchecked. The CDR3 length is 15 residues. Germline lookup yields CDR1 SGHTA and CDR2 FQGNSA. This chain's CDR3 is CASSLEGGYKYEQFF.

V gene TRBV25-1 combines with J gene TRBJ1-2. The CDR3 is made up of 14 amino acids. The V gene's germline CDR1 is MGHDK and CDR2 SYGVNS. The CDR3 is CASVRSGTNYGYTF.

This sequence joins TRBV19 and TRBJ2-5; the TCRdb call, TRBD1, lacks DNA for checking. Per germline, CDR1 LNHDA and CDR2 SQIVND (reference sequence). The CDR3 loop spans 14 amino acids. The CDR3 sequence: CASSMGTQQETQYF.

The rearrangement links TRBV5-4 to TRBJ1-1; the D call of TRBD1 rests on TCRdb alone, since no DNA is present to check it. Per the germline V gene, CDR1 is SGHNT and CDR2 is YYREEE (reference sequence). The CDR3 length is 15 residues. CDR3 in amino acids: CASSSHIEQGAEAFF.

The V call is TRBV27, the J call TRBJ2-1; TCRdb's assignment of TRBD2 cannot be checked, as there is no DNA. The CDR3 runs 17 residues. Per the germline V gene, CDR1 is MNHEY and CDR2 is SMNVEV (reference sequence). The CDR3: CASSRRSASGGVYEQFF.

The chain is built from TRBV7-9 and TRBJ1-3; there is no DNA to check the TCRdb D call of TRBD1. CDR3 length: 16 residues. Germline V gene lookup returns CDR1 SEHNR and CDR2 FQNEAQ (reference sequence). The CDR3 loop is CASSLEGQGTGNTIYF.

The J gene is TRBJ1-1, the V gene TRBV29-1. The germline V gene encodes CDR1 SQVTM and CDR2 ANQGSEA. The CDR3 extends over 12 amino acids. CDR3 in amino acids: CSVVGGVSGAFF.

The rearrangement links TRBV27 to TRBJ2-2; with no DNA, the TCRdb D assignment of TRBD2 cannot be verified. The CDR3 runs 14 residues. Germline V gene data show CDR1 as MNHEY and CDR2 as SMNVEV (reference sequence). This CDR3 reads CASISRAGAGELFF.

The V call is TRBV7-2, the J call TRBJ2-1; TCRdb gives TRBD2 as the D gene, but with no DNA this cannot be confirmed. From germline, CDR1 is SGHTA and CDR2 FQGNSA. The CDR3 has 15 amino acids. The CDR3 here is CASSSSRDFYNEQFF.

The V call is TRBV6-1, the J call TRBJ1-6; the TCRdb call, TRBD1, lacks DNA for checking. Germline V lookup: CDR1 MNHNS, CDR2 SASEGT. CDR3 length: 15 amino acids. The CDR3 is CASSPSGTAGSPLHF.

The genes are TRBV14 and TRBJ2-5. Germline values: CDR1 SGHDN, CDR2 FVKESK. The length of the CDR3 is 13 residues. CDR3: CASSQLAQETQYF.

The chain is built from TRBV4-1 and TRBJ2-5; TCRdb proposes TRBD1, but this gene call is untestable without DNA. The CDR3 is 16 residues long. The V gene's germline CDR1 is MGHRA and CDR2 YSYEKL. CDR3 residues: CASSQDRLGTQETQYF.

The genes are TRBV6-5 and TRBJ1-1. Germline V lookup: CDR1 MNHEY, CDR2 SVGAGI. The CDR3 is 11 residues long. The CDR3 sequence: CASRKNTEAFF.

The CDR3: CASSWTGLGLAGPSSYNEQFF. V is TRBV11-2 and J is TRBJ2-1; TCRdb's D call of TRBD2 is untestable without DNA. Germline V gives CDR1 SGHAT, CDR2 FQNNGV. The CDR3 totals 21 residues.

CDR3 loop: CASSYSSDGKNTIYF. This sequence joins TRBV6-5 and TRBJ1-3; absent DNA, TCRdb's TRBD1 call cannot be checked. The CDR3 is made up of 15 amino acids. Germline CDR1 MNHEY, CDR2 SVGAGI.

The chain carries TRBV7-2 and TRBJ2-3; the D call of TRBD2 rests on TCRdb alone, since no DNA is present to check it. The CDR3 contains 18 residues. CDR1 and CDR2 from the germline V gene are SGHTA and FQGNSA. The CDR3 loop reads CASSLARSPLRGGDTQYF.

CDR3: CATSDSYGSAGTYNEQFF. The chain is built from TRBV24-1 and TRBJ2-1; the TCRdb call, TRBD1, lacks DNA for checking. CDR3 size: 18 residues. CDR1 is KGHDR, CDR2 SFDVKD, per germline.